Listed here are 17 T cell receptor beta chains from one sample, sequenced in a study of CXCR3-negative and CXCR3-positive naive CD8 T cells. Study-wide points: Naive cells positive for CXCR3 carried more hydrophobic TRB CDR3s than CXCR3-negative ones.

Their antigen targets remain unknown. 5' RACE with UMI labels generated the TRB cDNA libraries. Each CDR3 protein gets one entry in TCRdb, which reprocessed the 5' RACE reads and gives no DNA. Reported are 150,000 to 180,000 distinct CDR3 sequences; the ten largest clones contain approximately 0.46%. The sequenced sample was naive CXCR3+ CD8+ T cells from blood. Documented subset: CD45RO-CCR7+CD27+CD95- naive CD8+ T cells expressing CXCR3 (TNR3+). The receptors here all came from a human donor in good health. Some clones in this sample may be carry-over from other donors' samples.

This chain connects TRBV27 to TRBJ1-5; TCRdb outputs TRBD1, but without DNA this stays unchecked. The CDR3 runs 15 residues. The V gene's germline CDR1 is MNHEY and CDR2 SMNVEV (reference sequence). The CDR3 protein is CASKLWGVGNQPQHF.

This chain links TRBV29-1 with TRBJ1-1; the D call of TRBD1 rests on TCRdb alone, since no DNA is present to check it. The CDR3 runs to 13 residues. The V gene's germline CDR1 is SQVTM and CDR2 ANQGSEA. This chain's CDR3 is CSGRGGAELEAFF.

The V and J genes are TRBV14 and TRBJ2-2. The CDR3 sequence is 15 residues long. Germline values: CDR1 SGHDN, CDR2 FVKESK. The CDR3 is CASSLKQAYTGELFF.

This rearrangement joins TRBV12-3 or TRBV12-4 to TRBJ1-1; checking the TCRdb D call of TRBD1 is not possible without DNA. The CDR3 spans 12 residues. CDR3: CASSPGSTEAFF.

The chain combines TRBV4-2 with TRBJ2-7; TCRdb indicates TRBD2, and absent DNA this call remains unverified. The germline V gene encodes CDR1 LGHNA and CDR2 YNFKEQ. The CDR3 is 15 residues long. CDR3 protein: CASSQVSHGAYEQYF.

The chain carries TRBV7-9 and TRBJ2-5; TCRdb reports TRBD1, a call that lacks DNA to check it against. CDR3 size: 16 residues. Germline CDR1 is SEHNR and CDR2 is FQNEAQ (reference sequence). The CDR3 loop is CASSSPVGGEQETQYF. The full variable domain, with the rest looked up from reference TRBV7-9 and TRBJ2-5, is DTGVSQNPRHKITKRGQNVTFRCDPISEHNRLYWYRQTLGQGPEFLTYFQNEAQLEKSRLLSDRFSAERPKGSFSTLEIQRTEQGDSAMYLCASSSPVGGEQETQYFGPGTRLLVL.

The chain recombines TRBV5-4 with TRBJ2-7. Germline V gene lookup returns CDR1 SGHNT and CDR2 YYREEE (reference sequence). The CDR3 loop spans 13 amino acids. The CDR3 sequence: CASSSGGTYEQYF.

This rearrangement joins TRBV6-5 to TRBJ2-5; the D call of TRBD2 rests on TCRdb alone, since no DNA is present to check it. Germline V lookup: CDR1 MNHEY, CDR2 SVGAGI. The CDR3 length is 14 residues. CDR3 sequence reads: CASSLSGTQETQCF.

This chain connects TRBV10-3 to TRBJ2-6. Germline-derived CDR1 and CDR2 are ENHRY and SYGVKD. The CDR3 contains 14 residues. CDR3 sequence reads: CAISRSSGANVLTF.

The rearrangement joins TRBV30 to TRBJ1-4; there is no DNA to check the TCRdb D call of TRBD1. CDR3 length: 16 residues. Germline CDR1 reads GTSNPN; CDR2 reads SVGIG (reference sequence). The CDR3 is CAWTRGWTEVNEKLFF.

The chain is built from TRBV12-3 or TRBV12-4 and TRBJ2-3. The CDR3 consists of 15 residues. This CDR3 reads CASSFLSRPSDTQYF.

The gene calls are TRBV7-8 and TRBJ2-3; TCRdb indicates TRBD1, and absent DNA this call remains unverified. The CDR3 consists of 15 residues. Germline CDR1 is SGHVS and CDR2 is FQNEAQ. CDR3 in amino acids: CASSSNRGPTDTQYF.

The J gene is TRBJ1-4, the V gene TRBV29-1; the D gene TCRdb calls, TRBD1, cannot be checked with no DNA. The germline V gene encodes CDR1 SQVTM and CDR2 ANQGSEA. The CDR3 length is 14 residues. The CDR3 reads CSGLRAGENEKLFF.

The chain is built from TRBV9 and TRBJ1-2. CDR1 and CDR2 from the germline V gene are SGDLS and YYNGEE. CDR3 length: 17 amino acids. This chain's CDR3 is CASNQDRTSPLNYGYTF. The full variable domain, its missing parts supplied by reference TRBV9 and TRBJ1-2, is DSGVTQTPKHLITATGQRVTLRCSPRSGDLSVYWYQQSLDQGLQFLIQYYNGEERAKGNILERFSAQQFPDLHSELNLSSLELGDSALYFCASNQDRTSPLNYGYTFGSGTRLTVV.

This rearrangement joins TRBV15 to TRBJ2-3; there is no DNA to check the TCRdb D call of TRBD1. CDR1 and CDR2 from the germline V gene are LNHNV and YYDKDF (reference sequence). The CDR3 length is 19 residues. CDR3 amino acids: CATSRDIKTGGRGADTQYF.

The chain links TRBV28 to TRBJ2-5; TCRdb designates TRBD2, a call that cannot be tested without DNA. Looked up from germline, CDR1 is MDHEN and CDR2 is SYDVKM. The CDR3 is 12 amino acids. The CDR3 sequence is CASRGGRETQYF.

This chain uses TRBV6-5 with TRBJ2-2. CDR3 length: 13 residues. The germline gives CDR1 MNHEY, CDR2 SVGAGI. CDR3 in amino acids: CASYRSNTGELFF.